The following is a T cell receptor (beta chain) sequence with its context. PCR used 60 Vbeta primers and 13 Jbeta primers. Clones were read by immunoSEQ multiplex PCR, and TCRdb kept only the in-frame ones, dropping some. The profile shows about 160,000 clones, about three fifths of them singletons. CDR1 is SQVTM, CDR2 ANQGSEA, per germline. The ends were cut back, 4 bases at V and 6 bases at J, with 11 bases in the middle. The CDR3 covers 12 residues. This specimen comes from a study of cytomegalovirus exposure and HLA in healthy donors. V is TRBV29-1 and J is TRBJ2-3; no firm D call. Sequencing input: PBMCs. The TCR sequence derives from a woman aged 55-75 years in good health and CMV-seropositive. Here the CDR3 DNA reads TGCAGCGTTGTGGCCGTTTCCGATACGCAGTATTTT. Amino acids: CSVVAVSDTQYF.